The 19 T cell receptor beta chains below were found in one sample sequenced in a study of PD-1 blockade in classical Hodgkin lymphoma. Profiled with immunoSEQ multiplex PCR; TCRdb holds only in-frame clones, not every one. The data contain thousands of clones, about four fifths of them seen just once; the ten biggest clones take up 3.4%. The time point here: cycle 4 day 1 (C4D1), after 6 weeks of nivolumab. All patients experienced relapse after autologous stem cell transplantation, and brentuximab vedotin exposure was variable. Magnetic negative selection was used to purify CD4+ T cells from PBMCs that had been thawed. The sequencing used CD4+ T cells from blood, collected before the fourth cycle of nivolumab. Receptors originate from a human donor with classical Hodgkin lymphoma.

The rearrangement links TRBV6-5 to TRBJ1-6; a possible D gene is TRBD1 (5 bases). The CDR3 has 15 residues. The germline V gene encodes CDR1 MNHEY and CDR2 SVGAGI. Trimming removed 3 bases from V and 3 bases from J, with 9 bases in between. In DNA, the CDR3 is TGTGCCAGCAGTTATACCAGGGACTATAATTCACCCCTCCACTTT. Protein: CASSYTRDYNSPLHF.

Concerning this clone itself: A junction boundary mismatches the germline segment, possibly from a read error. Here the CDR3 DNA reads TGCGCCAGCAGCCATGTTAACCTCGTCTACTACGATGAGCAGTTCTTC. Translated, it gives CASSHVNLVYYDEQFF. The chain joins TRBV4-1 to TRBJ2-1; no definite D call. Germline V CDR1 and CDR2: MGHRA, YSYEKL. This CDR3 is built from 16 residues.

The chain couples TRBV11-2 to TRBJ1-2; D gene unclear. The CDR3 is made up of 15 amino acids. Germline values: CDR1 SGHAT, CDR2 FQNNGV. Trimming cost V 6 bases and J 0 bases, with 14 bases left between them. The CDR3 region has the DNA TGTGCCAGCAGTGATCGACGGCTAGCTAACTATGGCTACACCTTC. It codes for CASSDRRLANYGYTF. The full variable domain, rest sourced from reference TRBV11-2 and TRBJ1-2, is EAGVAQSPRYKIIEKRQSVAFWCNPISGHATLYWYQQILGQGPKLLIQFQNNGVVDDSQLPKDRFSAERLKGVDSTLKIQPAKLEDSAVYLCASSDRRLANYGYTFGSGTRLTVV.

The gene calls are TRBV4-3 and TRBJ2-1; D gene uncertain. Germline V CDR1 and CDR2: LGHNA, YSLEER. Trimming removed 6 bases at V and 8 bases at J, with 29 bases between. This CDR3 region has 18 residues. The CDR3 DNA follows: TGCGCCAGCAGTCAAAACGGACCTGGTGGCTTGTCTTTCGATGAGCAGTTCTTC. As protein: CASSQNGPGGLSFDEQFF.

The CDR3 is CAIQGEAGNTIYF. The CDR3 DNA sequence: TGTGCCATCCAGGGGGAAGCTGGAAACACCATATATTTT. The chain links TRBV10-3 to TRBJ1-3, with TRBD1 identical over 7 bases. Trimming removed 8 bases from V and 2 bases from J; junction bases left unmatched: 3. The germline CDR1 and CDR2 sequences are ENHRY and SYGVKD. The CDR3 is 13 amino acids.

CDR3 bases: TGTGCCAGCAGCTTTAGTCGGGCCAGAACCCTAACAGATACGCAGTATTTT. It codes for CASSFSRARTLTDTQYF. The V gene is TRBV7-9, the J gene TRBJ2-3; no clear D. CDR1 and CDR2 from the germline V gene are SEHNR and FQNEAQ (reference sequence). This CDR3 has 17 residues. V shed 3 bases and J shed 3 bases, with 19 bases lying between them.

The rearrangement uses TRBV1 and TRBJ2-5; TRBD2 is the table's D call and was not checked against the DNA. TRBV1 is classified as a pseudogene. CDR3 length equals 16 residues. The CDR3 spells CTSSRAVAALQETQYF. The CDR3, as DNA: TGCACCAGCAGCCGAGCTGTAGCGGCGCTCCAAGAGACCCAGTACTTC.

The CDR3 loop is CASSLGPQDEQYF. CDR3 DNA sequence: TGTGCCAGCAGCTTAGGACCTCAGGACGAGCAGTACTTC. This chain uses TRBV9 with TRBJ2-7; D is unclear. Germline loops: CDR1 SGDLS, CDR2 YYNGEE. This CDR3 comprises 13 residues. Trimming left V 4 bases short and J 5 bases short, with 13 bases between. Based on the CDR3 plus reference TRBV9 and TRBJ2-7, the full variable domain is DSGVTQTPKHLITATGQRVTLRCSPRSGDLSVYWYQQSLDQGLQFLIQYYNGEERAKGNILERFSAQQFPDLHSELNLSSLELGDSALYFCASSLGPQDEQYFGPGTRLTVT.

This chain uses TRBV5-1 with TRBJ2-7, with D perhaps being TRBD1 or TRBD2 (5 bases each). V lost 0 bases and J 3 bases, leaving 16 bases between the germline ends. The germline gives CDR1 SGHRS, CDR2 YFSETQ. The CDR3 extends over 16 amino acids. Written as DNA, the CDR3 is TGCGCCAGCAGCTTGGTCCGGGGCACCCCAGGCTACGAGCAGTACTTC. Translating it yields CASSLVRGTPGYEQYF.

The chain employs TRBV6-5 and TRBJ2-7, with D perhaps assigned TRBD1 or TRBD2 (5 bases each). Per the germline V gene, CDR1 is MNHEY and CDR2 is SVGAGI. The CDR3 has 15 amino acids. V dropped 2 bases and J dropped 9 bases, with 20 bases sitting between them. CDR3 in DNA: TGTGCCAGCAGTTACCCCGGGACCGACCTACGAGGGCAGTACTTC. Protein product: CASSYPGTDLRGQYF.

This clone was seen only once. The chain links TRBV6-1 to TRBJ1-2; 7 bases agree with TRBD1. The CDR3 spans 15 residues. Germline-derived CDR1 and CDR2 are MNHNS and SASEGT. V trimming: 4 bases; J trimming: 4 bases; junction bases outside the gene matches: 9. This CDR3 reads CASSAWTGYIYGYTF. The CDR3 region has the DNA TGTGCCAGCAGTGCCTGGACAGGATACATCTATGGCTACACCTTC.

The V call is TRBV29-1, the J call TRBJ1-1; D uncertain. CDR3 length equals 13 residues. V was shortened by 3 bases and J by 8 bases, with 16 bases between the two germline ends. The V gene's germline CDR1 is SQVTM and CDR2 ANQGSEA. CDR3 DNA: TGCAGCGTTGATAAAGCCCTGGCCGGGGAAGCTTTCTTT. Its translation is CSVDKALAGEAFF. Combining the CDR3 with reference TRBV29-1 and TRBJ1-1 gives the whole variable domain SAVISQKPSRDICQRGTSLTIQCQVDSQVTMMFWYRQQPGQSLTLIATANQGSEATYESGFVIDKFPISRPNLTFSTLTVSNMSPEDSSIYLCSVDKALAGEAFFGQGTRLTVV.

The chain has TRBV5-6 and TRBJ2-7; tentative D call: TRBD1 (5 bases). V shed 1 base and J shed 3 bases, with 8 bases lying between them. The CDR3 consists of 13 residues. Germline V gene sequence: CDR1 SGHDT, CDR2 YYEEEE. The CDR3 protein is CASSLWTNYEQYF. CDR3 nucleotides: TGTGCCAGCAGCTTGTGGACAAACTACGAGCAGTACTTC.

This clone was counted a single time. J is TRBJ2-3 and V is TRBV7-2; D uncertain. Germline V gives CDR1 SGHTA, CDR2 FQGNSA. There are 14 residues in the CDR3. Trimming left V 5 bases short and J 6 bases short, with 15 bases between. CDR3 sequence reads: CASSPGRKSDTQYF. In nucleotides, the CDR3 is TGTGCCAGCAGCCCCGGACGAAAAAGCGATACGCAGTATTTT.

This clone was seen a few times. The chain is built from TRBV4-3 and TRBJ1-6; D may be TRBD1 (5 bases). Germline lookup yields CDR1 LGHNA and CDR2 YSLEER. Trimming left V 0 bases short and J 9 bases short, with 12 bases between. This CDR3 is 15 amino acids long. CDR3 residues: CASSQDRGRVSPLHF. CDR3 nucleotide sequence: TGCGCCAGCAGCCAAGATCGGGGGAGGGTTTCACCCCTCCACTTT.

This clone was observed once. CDR3 sequence (DNA): TGCGCCAGCAGCCAAGTTGCGGGCGGAACTTCCTACAATGAGCAGTTCTTC. It yields the protein CASSQVAGGTSYNEQFF. This rearrangement joins TRBV4-1 to TRBJ2-1; tentatively, D is TRBD2 (5 bases). V gave up 1 base and J gave up 1 base, with 14 bases separating them. Germline CDR1 is MGHRA and CDR2 is YSYEKL. This CDR3 comprises 17 residues.

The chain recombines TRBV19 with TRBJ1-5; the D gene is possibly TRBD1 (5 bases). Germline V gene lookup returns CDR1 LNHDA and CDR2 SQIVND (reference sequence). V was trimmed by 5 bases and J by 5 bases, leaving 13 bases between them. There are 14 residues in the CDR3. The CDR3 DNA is TGTGCCAGTAGTGGGGGGTGGGGGTATCAGCCCCAGCATTTT. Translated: CASSGGWGYQPQHF.

In nucleotides, the CDR3 is TGTGCCAGCAGCTTTGGAAATACCTACGAGCAGTACTTC. Translation: CASSFGNTYEQYF. J is TRBJ2-7 and V is TRBV11-3, with D unclear. The length of the CDR3 is 13 residues. Trimming left V 3 bases short and J 2 bases short, with 8 bases between. The V gene's germline CDR1 is SGHNT and CDR2 YENEEA.

CDR3 region: CASSLERLTGETQYF. CDR3 nucleotides: TGCGCCAGCAGCTTGGAACGGTTGACGGGAGAGACCCAGTACTTC. This chain joins TRBV5-1 and TRBJ2-5; D unresolved. Germline-derived CDR1 and CDR2 are SGHRS and YFSETQ. CDR3 length equals 15 residues. Trimming left V 0 bases short and J 4 bases short, with 13 bases between.